This T cell receptor beta chain was retrieved from a study of PD-1 blockade in classical Hodgkin lymphoma. CDR1 is MNHEY, CDR2 SVGAGI, per germline. Germline trimming cut 7 bases from V and 0 bases from J; bases unmatched to any gene: 8. The CDR3 runs to 15 residues. Each patient's relapse followed autologous stem cell transplantation, and brentuximab vedotin exposure varied. Assay used: immunoSEQ multiplex PCR; TCRdb lists only in-frame clones, some missing. The repertoire holds 60,000 or so clones, with roughly 90% as singletons. The rearrangement links TRBV6-5 to TRBJ2-7; 8 nucleotides align to TRBD2. This specimen consisted of peripheral blood mononuclear cells (PBMCs), obtained at baseline. This TCR was recovered from a human donor with classical Hodgkin lymphoma. The CDR3 bases are TGTGCCAGCATTGGATTCGGGGGGGCCTCCTACGAGCAGTACTTC. Amino acid sequence: CASIGFGGASYEQYF.